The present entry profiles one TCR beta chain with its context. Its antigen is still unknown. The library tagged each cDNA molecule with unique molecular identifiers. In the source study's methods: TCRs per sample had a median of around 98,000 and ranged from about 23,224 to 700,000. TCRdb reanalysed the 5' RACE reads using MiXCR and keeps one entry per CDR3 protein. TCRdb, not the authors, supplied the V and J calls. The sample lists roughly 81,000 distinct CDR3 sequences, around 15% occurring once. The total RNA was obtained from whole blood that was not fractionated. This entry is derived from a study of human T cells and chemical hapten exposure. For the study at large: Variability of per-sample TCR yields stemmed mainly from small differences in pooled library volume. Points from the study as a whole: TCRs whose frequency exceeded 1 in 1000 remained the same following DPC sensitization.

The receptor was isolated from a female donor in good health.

The CDR3 is CASSLTSGMIEQFF. The DNA of the CDR3 is TGTGCCAGCAGTCTAACTAGCGGGATGATTGAGCAGTTCTTC. The chain links TRBV28 to TRBJ2-1; TRBD2 aligns across 10 bases. Trimming removed 5 bases from V and 9 bases from J; junction bases left unmatched: 7. Looked up from germline, CDR1 is MDHEN and CDR2 is SYDVKM. The CDR3 totals 14 residues. Using reference TRBV28 and TRBJ2-1 for the parts outside the CDR3, the full variable domain is DVKVTQSSRYLVKRTGEKVFLECVQDMDHENMFWYRQDPGLGLRLIYFSYDVKMKEKGDIPEGYSVSREKKERFSLILESASTNQTSMYLCASSLTSGMIEQFFGPGTRLTVL.